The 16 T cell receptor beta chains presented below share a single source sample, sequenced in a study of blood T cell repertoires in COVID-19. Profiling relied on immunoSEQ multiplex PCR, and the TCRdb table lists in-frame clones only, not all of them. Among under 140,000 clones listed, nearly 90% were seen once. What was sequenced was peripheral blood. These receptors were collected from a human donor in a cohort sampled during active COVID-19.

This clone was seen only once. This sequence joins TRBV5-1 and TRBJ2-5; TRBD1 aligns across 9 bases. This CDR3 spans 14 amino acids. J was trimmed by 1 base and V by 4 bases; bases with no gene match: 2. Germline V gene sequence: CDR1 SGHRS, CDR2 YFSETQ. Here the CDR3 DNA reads TGCGCCAGCAGCCTGGGACAGGGCCAAGAGACCCAGTACTTC. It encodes CASSLGQGQETQYF.

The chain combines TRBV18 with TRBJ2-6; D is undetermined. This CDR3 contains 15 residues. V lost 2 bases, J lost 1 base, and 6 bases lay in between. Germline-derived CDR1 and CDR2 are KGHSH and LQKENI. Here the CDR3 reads CASSPEVSGANVLTF. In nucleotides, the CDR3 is TGTGCCAGCTCACCAGAGGTTTCTGGGGCCAACGTCCTGACTTTC.

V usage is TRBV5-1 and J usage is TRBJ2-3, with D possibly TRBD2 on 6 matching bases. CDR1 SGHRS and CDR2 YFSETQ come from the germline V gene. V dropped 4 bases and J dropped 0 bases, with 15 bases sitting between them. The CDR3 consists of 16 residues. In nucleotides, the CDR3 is TGCGCCAGCAGCCCTCCACTAGCACAAAGCACAGATACGCAGTATTTT. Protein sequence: CASSPPLAQSTDTQYF.

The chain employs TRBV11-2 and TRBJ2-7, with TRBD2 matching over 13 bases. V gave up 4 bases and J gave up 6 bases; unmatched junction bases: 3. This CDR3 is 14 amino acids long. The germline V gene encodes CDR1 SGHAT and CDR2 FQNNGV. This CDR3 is CASSSGLAGSEQYF. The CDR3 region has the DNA TGTGCCAGCAGCTCGGGACTAGCGGGATCCGAGCAGTACTTC.

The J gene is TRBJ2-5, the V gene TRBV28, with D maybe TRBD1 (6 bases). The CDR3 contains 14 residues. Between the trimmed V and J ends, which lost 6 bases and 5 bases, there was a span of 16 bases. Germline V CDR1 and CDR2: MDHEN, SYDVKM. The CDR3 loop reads CASSRANRVETQYF. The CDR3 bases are TGTGCCAGCAGCCGAGCAAACAGGGTGGAGACCCAGTACTTC. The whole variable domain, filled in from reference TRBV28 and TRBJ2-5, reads DVKVTQSSRYLVKRTGEKVFLECVQDMDHENMFWYRQDPGLGLRLIYFSYDVKMKEKGDIPEGYSVSREKKERFSLILESASTNQTSMYLCASSRANRVETQYFGPGTRLLVL.

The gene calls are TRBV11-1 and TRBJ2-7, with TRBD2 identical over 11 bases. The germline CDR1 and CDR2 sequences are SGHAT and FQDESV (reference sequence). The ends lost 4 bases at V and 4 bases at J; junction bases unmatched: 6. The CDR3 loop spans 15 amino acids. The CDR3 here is CASSSGGTSGYEQYF. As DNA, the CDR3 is TGTGCCAGCAGCTCAGGCGGGACTAGCGGTTACGAGCAGTACTTC.

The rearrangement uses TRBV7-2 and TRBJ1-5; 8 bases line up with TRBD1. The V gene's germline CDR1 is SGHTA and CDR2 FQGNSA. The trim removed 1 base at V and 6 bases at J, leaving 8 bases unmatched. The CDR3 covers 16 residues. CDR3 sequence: CASSLGLAGGRQPQHF. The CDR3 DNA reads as TGTGCCAGCAGCTTAGGGTTGGCAGGGGGCCGTCAGCCCCAGCATTTT.

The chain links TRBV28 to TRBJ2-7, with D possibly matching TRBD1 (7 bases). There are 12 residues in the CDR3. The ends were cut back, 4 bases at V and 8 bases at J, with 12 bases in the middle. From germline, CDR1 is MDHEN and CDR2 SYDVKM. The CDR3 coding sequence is TGTGCCAGCAGTTCATCAGGGGGGAAGCAGTACTTC. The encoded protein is CASSSSGGKQYF.

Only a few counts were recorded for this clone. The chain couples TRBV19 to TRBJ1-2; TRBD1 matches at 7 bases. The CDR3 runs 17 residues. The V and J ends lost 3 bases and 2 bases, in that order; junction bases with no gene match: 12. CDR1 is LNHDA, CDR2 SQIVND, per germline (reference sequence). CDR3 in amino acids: CASSISGGRTGNYGYTF. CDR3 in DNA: TGTGCCAGTAGTATTTCTGGAGGCCGGACAGGAAACTATGGCTACACCTTC.

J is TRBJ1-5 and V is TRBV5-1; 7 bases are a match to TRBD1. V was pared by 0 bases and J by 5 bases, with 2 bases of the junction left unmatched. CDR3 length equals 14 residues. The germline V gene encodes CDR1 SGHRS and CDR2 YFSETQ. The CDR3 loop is CASSLGQGDQPQHF. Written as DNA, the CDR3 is TGCGCCAGCAGCTTGGGGCAGGGGGATCAGCCCCAGCATTTT. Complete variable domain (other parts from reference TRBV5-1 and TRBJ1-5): KAGVTQTPRYLIKTRGQQVTLSCSPISGHRSVSWYQQTPGQGLQFLFEYFSETQRNKGNFPGRFSGRQFSNSRSEMNVSTLELGDSALYLCASSLGQGDQPQHFGDGTRLSIL.

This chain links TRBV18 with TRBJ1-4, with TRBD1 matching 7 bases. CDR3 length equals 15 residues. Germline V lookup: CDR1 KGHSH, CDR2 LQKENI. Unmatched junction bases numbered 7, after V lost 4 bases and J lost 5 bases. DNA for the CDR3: TGTGCCAGCTCACTCTTCCGGGACAGAAATGAAAAACTGTTTTTT. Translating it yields CASSLFRDRNEKLFF.

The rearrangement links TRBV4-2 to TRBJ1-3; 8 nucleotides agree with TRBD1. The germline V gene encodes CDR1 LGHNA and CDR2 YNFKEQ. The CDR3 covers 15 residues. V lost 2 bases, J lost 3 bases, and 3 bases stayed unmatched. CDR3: CASSQPTGVGNTIYF. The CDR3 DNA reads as TGTGCCAGCAGCCAACCGACAGGGGTTGGAAACACCATATATTTT.

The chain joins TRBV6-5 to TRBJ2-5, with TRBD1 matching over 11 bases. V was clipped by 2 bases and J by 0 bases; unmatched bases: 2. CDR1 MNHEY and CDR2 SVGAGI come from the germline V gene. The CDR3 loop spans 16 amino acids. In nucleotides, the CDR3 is TGTGCCAGCAGTTACCGGGACAGGGGGTACCAAGAGACCCAGTACTTC. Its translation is CASSYRDRGYQETQYF.

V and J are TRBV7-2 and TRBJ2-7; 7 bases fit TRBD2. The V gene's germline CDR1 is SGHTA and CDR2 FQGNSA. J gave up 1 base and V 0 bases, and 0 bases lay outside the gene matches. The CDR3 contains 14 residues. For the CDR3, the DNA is TGTGCCAGCAGCTTAGCGGGAGGGTCCTACGAGCAGTACTTC. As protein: CASSLAGGSYEQYF.

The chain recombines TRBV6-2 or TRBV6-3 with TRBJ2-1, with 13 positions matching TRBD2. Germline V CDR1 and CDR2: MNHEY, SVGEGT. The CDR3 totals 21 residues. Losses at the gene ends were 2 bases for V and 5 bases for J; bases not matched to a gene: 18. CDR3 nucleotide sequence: TGTGCCAGCAGTTACCCGACCCGCGGGGCAGCGACTAGCGGGAGGAACAATGAGCAGTTCTTC. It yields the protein CASSYPTRGAATSGRNNEQFF.

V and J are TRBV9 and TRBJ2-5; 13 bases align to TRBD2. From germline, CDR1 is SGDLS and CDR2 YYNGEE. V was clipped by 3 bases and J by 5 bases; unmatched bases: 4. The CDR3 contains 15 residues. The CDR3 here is CASSGLAGGGETQYF. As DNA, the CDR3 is TGTGCCAGCAGCGGACTAGCGGGGGGCGGGGAGACCCAGTACTTC.